Detailed here is one TCR beta chain. Its antigen is not known. These data are taken from a study of cytomegalovirus exposure and HLA in healthy donors. About the study: Among about 179 million T cells, an earlier analysis found 120 million or so unique TCR beta sequences. From HLA-typed donors, an early data release held about 85 million unique TCRs. Study-wide results and limits: Generally TCR sequences proved uncommon, though certain public TCRs appeared in numerous donors.

The study sampled nominally healthy donors, though unrecorded immune exposures were likely. Germline lookup yields CDR1 MNHNS and CDR2 SASEGT. This CDR3 contains 16 residues. V lost 2 bases, J lost 7 bases, and 11 bases stayed unmatched. The primer mix had 60 Vbeta and 13 Jbeta primers. Assay used: immunoSEQ multiplex PCR; TCRdb lists only in-frame clones, some missing. This sample has some 150,000 clones, with 70% to 90% found just once. Sequenced material: PBMCs. This sequence joins TRBV6-1 and TRBJ2-7; 10 nucleotides agree with TRBD1. The clonotype originates from a young woman in good health and CMV-seronegative. CDR3 bases: TGTGCCAGCAGTGAACTACCTCCGGGACAGGGGCTTGAGCAGTACTTC. As protein: CASSELPPGQGLEQYF.